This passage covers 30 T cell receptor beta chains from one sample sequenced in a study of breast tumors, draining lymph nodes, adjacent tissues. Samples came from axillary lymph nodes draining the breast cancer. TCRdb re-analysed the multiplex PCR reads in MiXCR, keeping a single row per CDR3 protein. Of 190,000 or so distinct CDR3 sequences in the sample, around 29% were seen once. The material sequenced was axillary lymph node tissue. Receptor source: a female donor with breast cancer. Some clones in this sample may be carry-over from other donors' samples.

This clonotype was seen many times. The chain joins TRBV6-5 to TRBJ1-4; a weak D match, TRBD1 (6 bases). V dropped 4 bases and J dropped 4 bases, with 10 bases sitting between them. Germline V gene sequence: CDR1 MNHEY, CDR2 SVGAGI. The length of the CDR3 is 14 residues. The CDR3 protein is CASSFGQNNEKLFF. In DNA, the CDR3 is TGTGCCAGCAGTTTCGGACAGAATAATGAAAAACTGTTTTTT.

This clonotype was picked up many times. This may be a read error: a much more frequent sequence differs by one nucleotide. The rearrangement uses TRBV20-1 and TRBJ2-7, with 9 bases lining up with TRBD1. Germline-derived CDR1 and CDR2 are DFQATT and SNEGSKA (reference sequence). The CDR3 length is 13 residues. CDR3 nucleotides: TGCAGTGCTAGGGGGACAGGGTCCTACGCGCAGTACTTC. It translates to CSARGTGSYAQYF.

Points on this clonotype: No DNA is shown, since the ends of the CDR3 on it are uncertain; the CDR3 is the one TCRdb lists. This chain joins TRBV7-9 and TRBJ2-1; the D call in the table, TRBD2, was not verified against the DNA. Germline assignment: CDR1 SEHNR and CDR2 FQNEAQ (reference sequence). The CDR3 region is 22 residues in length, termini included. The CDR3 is CASSIYLCSVAKTSGSYNEQFF.

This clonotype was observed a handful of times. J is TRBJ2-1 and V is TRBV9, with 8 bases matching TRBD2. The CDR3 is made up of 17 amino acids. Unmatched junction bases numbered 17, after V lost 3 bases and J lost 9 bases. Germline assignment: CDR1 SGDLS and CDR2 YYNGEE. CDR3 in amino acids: CASSGQRTSSGGTEQFF. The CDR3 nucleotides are TGTGCCAGCAGCGGGCAAAGGACTAGCTCGGGTGGAACTGAGCAGTTCTTC. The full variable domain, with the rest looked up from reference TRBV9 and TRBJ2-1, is DSGVTQTPKHLITATGQRVTLRCSPRSGDLSVYWYQQSLDQGLQFLIQYYNGEERAKGNILERFSAQQFPDLHSELNLSSLELGDSALYFCASSGQRTSSGGTEQFFGPGTRLTVL.

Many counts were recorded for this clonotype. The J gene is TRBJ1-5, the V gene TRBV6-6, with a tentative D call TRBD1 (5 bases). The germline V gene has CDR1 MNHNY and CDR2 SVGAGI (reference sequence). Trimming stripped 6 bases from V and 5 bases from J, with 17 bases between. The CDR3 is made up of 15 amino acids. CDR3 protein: CASSPGGGADQPQHF. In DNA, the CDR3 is TGTGCCAGCAGCCCCGGGGGGGGAGCAGATCAGCCCCAGCATTTT.

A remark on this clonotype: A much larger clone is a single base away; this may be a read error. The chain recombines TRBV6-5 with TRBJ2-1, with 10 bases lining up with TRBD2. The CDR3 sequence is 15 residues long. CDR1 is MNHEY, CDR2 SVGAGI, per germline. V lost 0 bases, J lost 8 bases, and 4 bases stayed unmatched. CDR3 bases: TGTGCCAGCAGTTACTCAGGACTAGCGGACGATGAGCAGTTCTTC. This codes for CASSYSGLADDEQFF.

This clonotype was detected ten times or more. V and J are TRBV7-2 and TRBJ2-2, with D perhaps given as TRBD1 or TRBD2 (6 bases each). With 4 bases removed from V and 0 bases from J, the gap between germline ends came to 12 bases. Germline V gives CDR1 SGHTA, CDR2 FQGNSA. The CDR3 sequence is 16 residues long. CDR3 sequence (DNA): TGTGCCAGCAGCTCACCGGGGGCCGCGAACACCGGGGAGCTGTTTTTT. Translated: CASSSPGAANTGELFF.

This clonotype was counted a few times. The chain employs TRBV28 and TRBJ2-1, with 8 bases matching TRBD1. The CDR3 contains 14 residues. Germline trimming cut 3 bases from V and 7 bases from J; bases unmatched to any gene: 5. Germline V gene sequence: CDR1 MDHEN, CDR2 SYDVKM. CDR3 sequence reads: CASSFSGGSNEQFF. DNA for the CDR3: TGTGCCAGCAGTTTCTCAGGGGGCTCAAATGAGCAGTTCTTC.

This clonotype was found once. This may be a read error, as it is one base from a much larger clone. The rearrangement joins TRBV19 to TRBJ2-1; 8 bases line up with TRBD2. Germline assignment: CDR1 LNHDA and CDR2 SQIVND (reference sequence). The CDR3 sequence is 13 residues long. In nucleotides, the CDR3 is TGTGTCAGTAGTAGTGGGACTAGGGATGAGCAGTTCTTC. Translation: CVSSSGTRDEQFF.

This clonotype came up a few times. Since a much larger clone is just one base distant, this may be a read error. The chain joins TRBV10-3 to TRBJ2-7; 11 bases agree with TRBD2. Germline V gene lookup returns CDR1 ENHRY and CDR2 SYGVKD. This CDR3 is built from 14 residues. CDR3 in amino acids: CAISLRTSGYEQHF. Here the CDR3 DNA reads TGTGCCATCAGTCTGCGGACTAGCGGGTACGAGCAGCACTTC.

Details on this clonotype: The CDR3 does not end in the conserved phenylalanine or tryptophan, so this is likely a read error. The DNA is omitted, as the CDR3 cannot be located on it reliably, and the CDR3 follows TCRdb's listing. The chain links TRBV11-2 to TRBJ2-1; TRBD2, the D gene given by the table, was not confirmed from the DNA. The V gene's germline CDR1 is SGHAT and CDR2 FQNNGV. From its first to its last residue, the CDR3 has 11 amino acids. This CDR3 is CAWVCRPGLAG.

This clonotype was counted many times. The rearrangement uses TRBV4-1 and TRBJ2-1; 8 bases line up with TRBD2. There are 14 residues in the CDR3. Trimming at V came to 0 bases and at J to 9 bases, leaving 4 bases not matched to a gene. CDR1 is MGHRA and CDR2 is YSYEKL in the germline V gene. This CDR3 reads CASSQEGLAGEQFF. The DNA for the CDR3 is TGCGCCAGCAGCCAAGAGGGGCTAGCGGGTGAGCAGTTCTTC.

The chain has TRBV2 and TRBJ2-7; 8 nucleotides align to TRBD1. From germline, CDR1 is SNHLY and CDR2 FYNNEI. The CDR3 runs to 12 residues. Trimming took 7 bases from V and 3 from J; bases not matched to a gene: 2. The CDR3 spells CASTGQGYEQYF. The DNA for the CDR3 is TGTGCCAGCACCGGACAGGGCTACGAGCAGTACTTC.

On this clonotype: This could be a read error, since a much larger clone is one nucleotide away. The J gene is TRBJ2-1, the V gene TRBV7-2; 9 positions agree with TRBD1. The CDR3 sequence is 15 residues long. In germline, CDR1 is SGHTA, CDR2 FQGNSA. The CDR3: CASSFRTGAYNEQLF. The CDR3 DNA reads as TGTGCCAGCAGCTTCCGGACAGGGGCCTATAATGAGCAGCTCTTC.

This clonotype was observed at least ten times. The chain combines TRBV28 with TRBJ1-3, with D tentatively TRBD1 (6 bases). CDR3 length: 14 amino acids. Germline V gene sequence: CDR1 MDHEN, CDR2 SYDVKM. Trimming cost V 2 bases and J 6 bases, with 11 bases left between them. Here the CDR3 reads CASSLGGTLNTIYF. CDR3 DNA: TGTGCCAGCAGTTTAGGGGGGACATTAAACACCATATATTTT. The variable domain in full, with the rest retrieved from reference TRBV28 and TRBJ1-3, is DVKVTQSSRYLVKRTGEKVFLECVQDMDHENMFWYRQDPGLGLRLIYFSYDVKMKEKGDIPEGYSVSREKKERFSLILESASTNQTSMYLCASSLGGTLNTIYFGEGSWLTVV.

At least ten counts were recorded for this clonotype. The chain's CDR3 is CASSFSRSSGNTIYF. The CDR3 DNA follows: TGTGCCAGCAGTTTCTCTCGCAGCTCTGGAAACACCATATATTTT. V gene TRBV6-5 combines with J gene TRBJ1-3, with D unresolved. Germline V CDR1 and CDR2: MNHEY, SVGAGI. Trimming took 4 bases from V and 0 from J, leaving 10 bases between them. The CDR3 runs to 15 residues.

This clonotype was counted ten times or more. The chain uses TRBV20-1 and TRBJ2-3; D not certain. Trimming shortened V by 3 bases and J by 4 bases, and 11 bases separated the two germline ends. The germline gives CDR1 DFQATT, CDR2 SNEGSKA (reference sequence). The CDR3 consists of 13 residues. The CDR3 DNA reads TGCAGTGCTAGCGGGCCTAACGCAGATACGCAGTATTTT. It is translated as CSASGPNADTQYF.

Here the CDR3 DNA reads TGTGCCAGCAGCGTAGCTAGCCACTACGAGCAGTACTTC. Translating gives CASSVASHYEQYF. The chain has TRBV9 and TRBJ2-7, with D possibly being TRBD2 (5 bases). The CDR3 has 13 residues. Per germline, CDR1 SGDLS and CDR2 YYNGEE. V dropped 0 bases and J dropped 3 bases, with 7 bases sitting between them.

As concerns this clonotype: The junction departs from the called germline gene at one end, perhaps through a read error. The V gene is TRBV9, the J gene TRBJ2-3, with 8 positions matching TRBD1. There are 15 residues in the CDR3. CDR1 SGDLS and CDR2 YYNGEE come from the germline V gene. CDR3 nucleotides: TGCGCCAGCAGCGCAGGACAGGGTAGCACAGATACGCAGTATTTT. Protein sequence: CASSAGQGSTDTQYF. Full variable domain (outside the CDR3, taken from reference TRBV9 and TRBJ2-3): DSGVTQTPKHLITATGQRVTLRCSPRSGDLSVYWYQQSLDQGLQFLIQYYNGEERAKGNILERFSAQQFPDLHSELNLSSLELGDSALYFCASSAGQGSTDTQYFGPGTRLTVL.

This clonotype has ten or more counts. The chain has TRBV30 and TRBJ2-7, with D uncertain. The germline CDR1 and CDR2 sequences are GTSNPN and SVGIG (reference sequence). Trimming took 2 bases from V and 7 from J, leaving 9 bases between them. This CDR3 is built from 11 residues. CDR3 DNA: TGTGCCTGGAGTCCGATGGGTGAGCAGTACTTC. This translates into CAWSPMGEQYF.

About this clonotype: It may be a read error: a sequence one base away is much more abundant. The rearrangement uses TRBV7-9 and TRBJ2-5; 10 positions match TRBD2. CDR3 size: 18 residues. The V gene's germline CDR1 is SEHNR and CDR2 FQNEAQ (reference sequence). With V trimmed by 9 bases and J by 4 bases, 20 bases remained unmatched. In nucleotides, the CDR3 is TGTGCCAGTAGTATGGGGATACTAGCGGGGTCCCTACGAGAGACCCAGTACTTC. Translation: CASSMGILAGSLRETQYF.

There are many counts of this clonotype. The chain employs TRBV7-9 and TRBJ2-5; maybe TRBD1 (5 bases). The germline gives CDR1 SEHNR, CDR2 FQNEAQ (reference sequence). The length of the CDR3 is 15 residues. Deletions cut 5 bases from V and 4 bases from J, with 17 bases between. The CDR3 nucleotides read TGTGCCAGCAGCCCCCTTTTGGGGCGAACAGAGACCCAGTACTTC. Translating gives CASSPLLGRTETQYF.

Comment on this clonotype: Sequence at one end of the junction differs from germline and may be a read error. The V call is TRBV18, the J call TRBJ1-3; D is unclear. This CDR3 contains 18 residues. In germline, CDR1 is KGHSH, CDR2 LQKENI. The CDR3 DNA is TGTGCCAGCTCACCGGCTTCGGGAGGCCGGAGCTCTGGAAACACCATATGTTTT. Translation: CASSPASGGRSSGNTICF.

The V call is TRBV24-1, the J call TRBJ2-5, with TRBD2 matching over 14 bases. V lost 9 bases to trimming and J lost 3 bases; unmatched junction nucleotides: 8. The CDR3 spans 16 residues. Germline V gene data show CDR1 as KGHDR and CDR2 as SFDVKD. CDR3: CATGAPGLAGEETQYF. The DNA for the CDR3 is TGTGCCACCGGTGCCCCGGGACTAGCGGGAGAAGAGACCCAGTACTTC.

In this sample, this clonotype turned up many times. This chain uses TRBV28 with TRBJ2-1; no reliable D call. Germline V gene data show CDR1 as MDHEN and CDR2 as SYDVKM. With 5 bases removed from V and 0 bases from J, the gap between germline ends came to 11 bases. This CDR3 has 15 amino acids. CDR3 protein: CASSGSSGSYNEQFF. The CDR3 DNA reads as TGTGCCAGCAGTGGGTCTAGTGGCTCCTACAATGAGCAGTTCTTC.

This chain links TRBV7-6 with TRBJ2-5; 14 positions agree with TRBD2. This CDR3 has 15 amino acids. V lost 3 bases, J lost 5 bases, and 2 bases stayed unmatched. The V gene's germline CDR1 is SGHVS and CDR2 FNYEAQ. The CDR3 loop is CASSLTSGGAETQYF. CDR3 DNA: TGTGCCAGCAGCTTGACTAGCGGGGGGGCCGAGACCCAGTACTTC.

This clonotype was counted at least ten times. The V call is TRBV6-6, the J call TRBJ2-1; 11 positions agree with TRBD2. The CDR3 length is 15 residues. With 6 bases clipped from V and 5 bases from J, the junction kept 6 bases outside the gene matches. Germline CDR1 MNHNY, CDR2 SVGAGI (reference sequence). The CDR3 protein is CASSSTSGINNEQFF. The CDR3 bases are TGTGCCAGCAGCTCGACTAGCGGGATCAACAATGAGCAGTTCTTC.

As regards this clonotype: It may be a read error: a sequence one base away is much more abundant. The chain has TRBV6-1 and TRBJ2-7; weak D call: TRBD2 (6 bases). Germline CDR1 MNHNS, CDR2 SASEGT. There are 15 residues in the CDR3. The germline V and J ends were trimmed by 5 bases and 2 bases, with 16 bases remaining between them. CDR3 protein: CASSQWARGPYEQYF. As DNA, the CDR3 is TGTGCCAGCAGTCAATGGGCGCGGGGACCCTACGAGCAGTACTTC.

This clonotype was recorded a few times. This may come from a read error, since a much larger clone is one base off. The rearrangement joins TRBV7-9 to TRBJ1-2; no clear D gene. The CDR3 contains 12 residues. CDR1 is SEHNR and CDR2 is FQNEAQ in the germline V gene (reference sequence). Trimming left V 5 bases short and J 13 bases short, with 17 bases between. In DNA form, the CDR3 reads TGTGCCAGCAGCGGCGGGAAGAATTTATTCACCTTC. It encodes CASSGGKNLFTF.

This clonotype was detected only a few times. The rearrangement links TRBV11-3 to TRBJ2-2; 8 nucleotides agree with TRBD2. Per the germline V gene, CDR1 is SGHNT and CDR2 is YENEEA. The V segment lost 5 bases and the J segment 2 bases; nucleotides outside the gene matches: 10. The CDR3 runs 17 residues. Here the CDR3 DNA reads TGTGCCAGCAGCCGGGGGGGAGGAGGCCCCAACACCGGGGAGCTGTTTTTT. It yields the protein CASSRGGGGPNTGELFF.